This T cell receptor (beta chain) was documented in a study of tumor and adjacent non-tumor tissue in lung cancer. Turning to the study itself: Stage I to III disease affected approximately 11 men and about five women aged about 30 to 76. On average, productive TCRbeta reads reached roughly 4.2 million per sample. General study findings and limits: Higher tumor TCR diversity was associated with shorter survival.

The CDR3 spans 14 residues. Looked up from germline, CDR1 is SQVTM and CDR2 is ANQGSEA. A remark on this clonotype: Its antigen is unidentified. The junction does not match germline at one end; this may be a read error.

RNA was extracted from bulk tissue without any cell sorting. Newly diagnosed lung cancer patients had thoracic surgery in China, August–November 2014, without prior chemotherapy. TCRbeta libraries were built with three rounds of nested PCR, modified from ARM-PCR. In TCRdb, the multiplex PCR reads were re-called with MiXCR into one record per CDR3 protein. The profile shows 220,000 or so distinct CDR3 sequences, about two thirds of them singletons. The sequence was collected from a man aged 55 to 70 with non-small cell lung cancer. The chain combines TRBV29-1 with TRBJ2-3; D is tentatively TRBD1 or TRBD2 (5 bases each). Input material: lung tumor tissue. CDR3 DNA sequence: TGCAGAGTTGCAGCAGGGAGCCCCACAGATACGCAGTATTTT. Amino acid sequence: CRVAAGSPTDTQYF.